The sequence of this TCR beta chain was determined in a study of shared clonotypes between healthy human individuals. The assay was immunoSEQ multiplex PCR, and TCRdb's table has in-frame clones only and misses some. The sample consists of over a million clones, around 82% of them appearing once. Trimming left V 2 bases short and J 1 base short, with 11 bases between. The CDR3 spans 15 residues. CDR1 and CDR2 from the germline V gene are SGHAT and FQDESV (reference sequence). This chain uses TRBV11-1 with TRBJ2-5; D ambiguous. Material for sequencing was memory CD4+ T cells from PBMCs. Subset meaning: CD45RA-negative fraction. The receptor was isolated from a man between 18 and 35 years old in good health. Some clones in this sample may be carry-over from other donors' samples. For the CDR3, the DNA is TGTGCCAGCAGCTTAAGTGGCTACGCCCAAGAGACCCAGTACTTC. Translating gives CASSLSGYAQETQYF.